These 20 T cell receptor beta chains were sequenced from one sample in a study of cytomegalovirus exposure and HLA in healthy donors (dated by TCRdb to about 2017). Library prep was done by the immunoSEQ multiplex PCR assay. For the multiplex PCR, a mixture combining 60 forward primers for TCR Vbeta segments and 13 reverse primers for TCR Jbeta segments was used. This immuneACCESS table, as held by TCRdb, lists in-frame sequences with V and J called but not all clones. Of the missing ones, under half trace to an unresolved V gene in checked studies; the others have no known cause. The sample table contains about 160,000 clones; only one count was recorded for roughly 80% of them. Around 1.5% of the sample is taken by the ten largest. Specimen: PBMCs. Every receptor here comes from a woman aged 25 to 45 in good health and CMV-seronegative.

The chain uses TRBV6-5 and TRBJ1-2, with D unresolved. The V gene's germline CDR1 is MNHEY and CDR2 SVGAGI. The CDR3 spans 11 residues. With 6 bases removed from V and 7 bases from J, the gap between germline ends came to 9 bases. The CDR3 coding sequence is TGTGCCAGCAGCCCCGGTATTGGCTACACCTTC. Protein: CASSPGIGYTF.

Only a few counts were recorded for this clone. This chain uses TRBV10-3 with TRBJ1-1, with 7 nucleotides matching TRBD1. With V trimmed by 10 bases and J by 1 base, 9 bases remained unmatched. Germline CDR1 ENHRY, CDR2 SYGVKD. The CDR3 is made up of 14 amino acids. In DNA, the CDR3 is TGTGCCACAACCCCGACAGGGAGGAACACTGAAGCTTTCTTT. This translates into CATTPTGRNTEAFF.

The genes are TRBV7-6 and TRBJ2-5; 12 bases map to TRBD1. Germline CDR1 is SGHVS and CDR2 is FNYEAQ. The CDR3 loop spans 18 amino acids. V lost 5 bases, J lost 0 bases, and 10 bases stayed unmatched. CDR3 amino acids: CASSLRDRGLGNQETQYF. In DNA form, the CDR3 reads TGTGCCAGCAGCCTCCGGGACAGGGGGCTCGGGAACCAAGAGACCCAGTACTTC.

This chain connects TRBV29-1 to TRBJ1-2; D may be TRBD1 (5 bases). Trimming took off 6 bases at V and 0 bases at J, with 23 bases between the two ends. Germline CDR1 and CDR2: SQVTM and ANQGSEA. The CDR3 consists of 17 residues. The CDR3 reads CSVLIFGGTGTNYGYTF. The CDR3 DNA sequence: TGCAGCGTCCTAATTTTCGGCGGGACTGGGACTAACTATGGCTACACCTTC.

This chain uses TRBV29-1 with TRBJ2-7; D may be TRBD1 (6 bases). Per germline, CDR1 SQVTM and CDR2 ANQGSEA. The V end was cut by 5 bases, the J end by 6 bases, with 11 bases between. This CDR3 is built from 11 residues. The DNA for the CDR3 is TGCAGCGTTCACTCAGGGGTCGAGCAGTACTTC. It is translated as CSVHSGVEQYF.

This chain links TRBV7-8 with TRBJ2-5, with D perhaps matching TRBD1 (5 bases). The germline V gene has CDR1 SGHVS and CDR2 FQNEAQ. The CDR3 is made up of 13 amino acids. Between the trimmed V and J ends, which lost 9 bases and 5 bases, there was a span of 16 bases. The CDR3 sequence is CASQALGAETQYF. The CDR3 DNA reads TGTGCCAGTCAGGCCCTAGGGGCGGAGACCCAGTACTTC.

As for this clone: The sample holds other DNA sequences that translate to the same CDR3. The chain carries TRBV6-1 and TRBJ1-5, with D possibly matching TRBD1 (5 bases). Trimming took off 6 bases at V and 4 bases at J, with 13 bases between the two ends. The V gene's germline CDR1 is MNHNS and CDR2 SASEGT. The CDR3 is 14 amino acids. This CDR3 is CASRRTGVNQPQHF. CDR3 bases: TGTGCCAGCAGGCGCACAGGCGTAAATCAGCCCCAGCATTTT.

V usage is TRBV7-2 and J usage is TRBJ2-1; D possibly corresponds to TRBD1 (6 bases). This CDR3 has 16 residues. V lost 3 bases and J 4 bases, leaving 16 bases between the germline ends. In germline, CDR1 is SGHTA, CDR2 FQGNSA. Here the CDR3 reads CASSLSAHQGYNEQFF. The CDR3 nucleotides are TGTGCCAGCAGCTTGTCGGCTCATCAGGGGTACAATGAGCAGTTCTTC.

The chain couples TRBV10-3 to TRBJ1-5; 8 bases line up with TRBD1. Looked up from germline, CDR1 is ENHRY and CDR2 is SYGVKD. V lost 0 bases, J lost 6 bases, and 10 bases stayed unmatched. The CDR3 spans 17 residues. This CDR3 is CAISESRGPGESQPQHF. CDR3 nucleotides: TGTGCCATCAGTGAGTCCAGGGGGCCTGGAGAGAGTCAGCCCCAGCATTTT.

The genes are TRBV5-6 and TRBJ1-5; D is ambiguous. The CDR3 sequence is 15 residues long. Trimming took 0 bases from V and 0 from J, leaving 7 bases between them. The germline gives CDR1 SGHDT, CDR2 YYEEEE. The CDR3 DNA reads as TGTGCCAGCAGCTTGGGCGATTATAGCAATCAGCCCCAGCATTTT. Translated: CASSLGDYSNQPQHF.

V gene TRBV6-6 combines with J gene TRBJ2-1; TRBD2 matches at 7 bases. CDR1 and CDR2 from the germline V gene are MNHNY and SVGAGI (reference sequence). This CDR3 region has 16 residues. The J segment lost 6 bases and the V segment lost 0 bases, leaving 8 bases of the junction unmatched. CDR3: CASSYSLATLGNEQFF. CDR3 DNA sequence: TGTGCCAGCAGTTACTCACTAGCGACATTAGGCAATGAGCAGTTCTTC.

The chain employs TRBV5-4 and TRBJ1-1; 7 nucleotides align to TRBD1. The V gene end was trimmed by 5 bases and the J gene end by 0 bases; junction bases not matched to a gene: 7. CDR3 length equals 15 residues. Germline V gene sequence: CDR1 SGHNT, CDR2 YYREEE (reference sequence). CDR3 region: CASRAQGTLNTEAFF. The CDR3 region has the DNA TGTGCCAGCAGAGCACAGGGGACACTGAACACTGAAGCTTTCTTT.

This chain links TRBV29-1 with TRBJ1-1; D is possibly TRBD1 (5 bases). Germline assignment: CDR1 SQVTM and CDR2 ANQGSEA. V lost 3 bases, J lost 2 bases, and 16 bases lay in between. This CDR3 region has 15 residues. The CDR3 region has the DNA TGCAGCGTTGAGGGGGTGGGGGGGATCAACACTGAAGCTTTCTTT. Residues: CSVEGVGGINTEAFF.

The chain uses TRBV7-6 and TRBJ1-5; perhaps TRBD1 as D (6 bases). V gave up 2 bases and J gave up 11 bases, with 13 bases separating them. The CDR3 covers 13 residues. CDR1 SGHVS and CDR2 FNYEAQ come from the germline V gene. For the CDR3, the DNA is TGTGCCAGCAGCTTAACGACGGGGGGCACCCAGCATTTT. This sequence encodes CASSLTTGGTQHF.

The chain carries TRBV6-6 and TRBJ1-1; no clear D. CDR1 and CDR2 from the germline V gene are MNHNY and SVGAGI (reference sequence). CDR3 length: 15 residues. The V gene lost 8 bases and the J gene lost 0 bases, with 16 bases spanning the gap. CDR3 sequence (DNA): TGTGCCAGCGGCCGCCCCCACATGGTGAACACTGAAGCTTTCTTT. It specifies CASGRPHMVNTEAFF.

The chain is built from TRBV19 and TRBJ2-3; D perhaps matches TRBD2 (5 bases). The germline gives CDR1 LNHDA, CDR2 SQIVND (reference sequence). The CDR3 sequence is 15 residues long. With 5 bases removed from V and 3 bases from J, the gap between germline ends came to 15 bases. Here the CDR3 DNA reads TGTGCCAGTAGTCCCTGGGTGACGGGAACAGATACGCAGTATTTT. It encodes CASSPWVTGTDTQYF.

The chain is built from TRBV11-1 and TRBJ2-3; D not resolved. Per the germline V gene, CDR1 is SGHAT and CDR2 is FQDESV (reference sequence). The CDR3 has 18 residues. Trimming took 4 bases from V and 2 from J, leaving 22 bases between them. CDR3 amino acids: CASSSRSTTHSITDTQYF. CDR3 coding DNA: TGTGCCAGCAGCTCCCGGTCCACTACCCATTCGATCACAGATACGCAGTATTTT.

The chain recombines TRBV10-3 with TRBJ2-7; TRBD2 is a possible D gene (7 bases). The CDR3 length is 15 residues. The V gene lost 7 bases and the J gene lost 5 bases, with 21 bases spanning the gap. In germline, CDR1 is ENHRY, CDR2 SYGVKD. CDR3 nucleotide sequence: TGTGCCATCAAGGGGGGGGAGACTACAACGGACGAGCAGTACTTC. Translated: CAIKGGETTTDEQYF.

The chain links TRBV7-2 to TRBJ1-4, with D possibly TRBD1 on 5 matching bases. CDR3 length: 14 residues. The germline V and J ends were trimmed by 5 bases and 2 bases, with 9 bases remaining between them. Germline V gene data show CDR1 as SGHTA and CDR2 as FQGNSA. DNA of the CDR3: TGTGCCAGCAGCCTGGGGCTTACTAATGAAAAACTGTTTTTT. This gives the protein CASSLGLTNEKLFF.

V gene TRBV2 combines with J gene TRBJ1-5; D may be TRBD1 (6 bases). V lost 4 bases, J lost 4 bases, and 11 bases lay in between. In germline, CDR1 is SNHLY, CDR2 FYNNEI. CDR3 length: 14 residues. The CDR3 bases are TGTGCCAGCAGTGGATGGACAGAGAATCAGCCCCAGCATTTT. Translation: CASSGWTENQPQHF.